One sample yielded the 18 T cell receptor beta chains listed below, sequenced in a study of cytomegalovirus exposure and HLA in healthy donors. The primer mix had 60 Vbeta and 13 Jbeta primers. Assay: immunoSEQ multiplex PCR; the TCRdb copy retains only in-frame clones and omits some. The sample includes 170,000 or so clones, about 77% of them seen just once. The specimen was PBMCs. The receptors were sampled from a man aged 55 to 69 in good health and CMV-seronegative.

The CDR3 DNA follows: TGTGCCAGCAGCCCCAAGACAGGGACGAACACTGAAGCTTTCTTT. This gives the protein CASSPKTGTNTEAFF. This sequence joins TRBV7-2 and TRBJ1-1; 7 nucleotides line up with TRBD1. With V trimmed by 5 bases and J by 1 base, 7 bases remained unmatched. Per germline, CDR1 SGHTA and CDR2 FQGNSA. The CDR3 loop spans 15 amino acids.

In this sample, this clone turned up a few times. This chain connects TRBV28 to TRBJ1-4; weak D call: TRBD1 (6 bases). This CDR3 is 16 amino acids long. V gave up 6 bases and J gave up 5 bases, with 19 bases separating them. CDR1 MDHEN and CDR2 SYDVKM come from the germline V gene. The CDR3 is CASRQGRSGRNEKLFF. The CDR3 coding sequence is TGTGCCAGCAGGCAGGGGAGAAGCGGCCGCAATGAAAAACTGTTTTTT.

This sequence joins TRBV11-1 and TRBJ2-7, with D perhaps matching TRBD2 (6 bases). Germline assignment: CDR1 SGHAT and CDR2 FQDESV (reference sequence). The length of the CDR3 is 14 residues. The V end was cut by 2 bases, the J end by 7 bases, with 15 bases between. CDR3 amino acids: CASSLLSGSGEQYF. CDR3 coding DNA: TGTGCCAGCAGCTTATTAAGCGGGTCAGGGGAGCAGTACTTC.

The V gene is TRBV5-4, the J gene TRBJ1-2, with D perhaps matching TRBD1 (6 bases). This CDR3 comprises 15 residues. The germline CDR1 and CDR2 sequences are SGHNT and YYREEE (reference sequence). With 4 bases removed from V and 4 bases from J, the gap between germline ends came to 17 bases. The CDR3, as DNA: TGTGCCAGCAGCCCCAGGGGACAAGCCACCTATGGCTACACCTTC. Its translation: CASSPRGQATYGYTF.

The J gene is TRBJ2-7, the V gene TRBV5-6, with 7 bases matching TRBD2. The CDR3 has 13 amino acids. V trimming: 4 bases; J trimming: 5 bases; junction bases outside the gene matches: 6. CDR1 is SGHDT, CDR2 YYEEEE, per germline. The CDR3 spells CASSGGGLDEQYF. The DNA of the CDR3 is TGTGCCAGCAGCGGGGGGGGATTGGACGAGCAGTACTTC.

The genes are TRBV29-1 and TRBJ2-5, with 10 bases matching TRBD1. V was clipped by 6 bases and J by 5 bases; unmatched bases: 21. The length of the CDR3 is 18 residues. Germline V gives CDR1 SQVTM, CDR2 ANQGSEA. The CDR3: CSVPVGTRTGGLRETQYF. The CDR3 DNA reads as TGCAGCGTCCCCGTCGGAACTAGGACAGGGGGTTTACGGGAGACCCAGTACTTC.

This clone was observed a handful of times. CDR3 DNA sequence: TGCGCCAGCAGCCAAGATCTCGGGGACACTGAAGCTTTCTTT. Residues: CASSQDLGDTEAFF. The V and J genes are TRBV4-1 and TRBJ1-1; D uncertain. The V gene lost 0 bases and the J gene lost 3 bases, with 8 bases spanning the gap. Germline V gives CDR1 MGHRA, CDR2 YSYEKL. The CDR3 has 14 amino acids.

This chain links TRBV7-9 with TRBJ2-7; 8 bases align to TRBD2. Germline-derived CDR1 and CDR2 are SEHNR and FQNEAQ (reference sequence). Losses at the gene ends were 2 bases for V and 1 base for J; bases not matched to a gene: 1. The CDR3 contains 14 residues. This CDR3 is CASSLLAGSYEQYF. CDR3 sequence (DNA): TGTGCCAGCAGCTTATTAGCGGGATCCTACGAGCAGTACTTC.

The chain has TRBV7-2 and TRBJ2-4, with 7 bases aligning to TRBD1. Per germline, CDR1 SGHTA and CDR2 FQGNSA. V lost 2 bases and J lost 7; bases outside the gene matches: 5. The CDR3 extends over 14 amino acids. CDR3 nucleotides: TGTGCCAGCAGCTTAATGACAGGGTTGAACATTCAGTACTTC. It yields the protein CASSLMTGLNIQYF.

The chain couples TRBV28 to TRBJ1-1; D possibly corresponds to TRBD1 (5 bases). Germline V lookup: CDR1 MDHEN, CDR2 SYDVKM. V shed 5 bases and J shed 1 base, with 14 bases lying between them. CDR3 length equals 15 residues. CDR3 coding DNA: TGTGCCAGCAGTGGGTTGGGGACTTCGAACACTGAAGCTTTCTTT. The encoded protein is CASSGLGTSNTEAFF.

The rearrangement joins TRBV7-9 to TRBJ1-1; tentatively, D is TRBD1 (6 bases). The CDR3 runs to 14 residues. Trimming cost V 2 bases and J 5 bases, with 12 bases left between them. Germline loops: CDR1 SEHNR, CDR2 FQNEAQ (reference sequence). CDR3: CASSLPQGWTEAFF. CDR3 bases: TGTGCCAGCAGCTTACCGCAGGGGTGGACTGAAGCTTTCTTT.

The chain employs TRBV9 and TRBJ2-1; 11 bases are shared with TRBD2. The trim removed 4 bases at V and 7 bases at J, leaving 13 bases unmatched. CDR1 and CDR2 (germline): SGDLS, YYNGEE. The CDR3 totals 17 residues. The CDR3 loop is CASSPGVAGGPRNEQFF. The CDR3 nucleotides are TGTGCCAGCAGCCCCGGGGTAGCGGGGGGGCCGCGGAATGAGCAGTTCTTC.

The J gene is TRBJ2-1, the V gene TRBV29-1, with D possibly matching TRBD1 (5 bases). There are 11 residues in the CDR3. Germline CDR1 and CDR2: SQVTM and ANQGSEA. DNA for the CDR3: TGCAGGGCAGGGCTTGACAATGAGCAGTTCTTC. Protein product: CRAGLDNEQFF.

The V and J genes are TRBV30 and TRBJ1-1; D possibly corresponds to TRBD1 (5 bases). The CDR3 has 12 residues. Trimming pared 5 bases from V and 3 bases from J, leaving 10 bases between. CDR1 is GTSNPN and CDR2 is SVGIG in the germline V gene (reference sequence). This CDR3 is CAWVKGYTEAFF. The DNA for the CDR3 is TGTGCCTGGGTAAAGGGGTACACTGAAGCTTTCTTT. The full variable domain, in which reference TRBV30 and TRBJ1-1 provide the parts outside the CDR3, is SQTIHQWPATLVQPVGSPLSLECTVEGTSNPNLYWYRQAAGRGLQLLFYSVGIGQISSEVPQNLSASRPQDRQFILSSKKLLLSDSGFYLCAWVKGYTEAFFGQGTRLTVV.

The genes are TRBV5-1 and TRBJ2-1; 11 bases line up with TRBD2. J was trimmed by 1 base and V by 0 bases; bases with no gene match: 3. The length of the CDR3 is 17 residues. The V gene's germline CDR1 is SGHRS and CDR2 YFSETQ. The CDR3 sequence is CASSLGLAGGSYNEQFF. DNA for the CDR3: TGCGCCAGCAGCTTGGGTCTAGCGGGAGGATCCTACAATGAGCAGTTCTTC. Together with reference TRBV5-1 and TRBJ2-1, the CDR3 gives the full variable domain: KAGVTQTPRYLIKTRGQQVTLSCSPISGHRSVSWYQQTPGQGLQFLFEYFSETQRNKGNFPGRFSGRQFSNSRSEMNVSTLELGDSALYLCASSLGLAGGSYNEQFFGPGTRLTVL.

The chain is built from TRBV25-1 and TRBJ1-1; 12 nucleotides align to TRBD1. Germline values: CDR1 MGHDK, CDR2 SYGVNS. The CDR3 is 14 residues long. The V gene end was trimmed by 6 bases and the J gene end by 6 bases; junction bases not matched to a gene: 5. The chain's CDR3 is CASRPGQGASEAFF. CDR3 DNA sequence: TGTGCCAGCAGACCGGGACAGGGGGCTTCTGAAGCTTTCTTT.

V gene TRBV7-2 combines with J gene TRBJ2-7, with 7 positions matching TRBD1. After removal of 5 bases from V and 3 bases from J, the junction contained 19 bases not matched to a gene. This CDR3 is built from 18 residues. Germline loops: CDR1 SGHTA, CDR2 FQGNSA. The CDR3 loop is CASSRPTTGNIGGYEQYF. In DNA form, the CDR3 reads TGTGCCAGCAGCCGCCCGACGACAGGGAACATAGGTGGCTACGAGCAGTACTTC.

J is TRBJ1-5 and V is TRBV7-6, with 9 bases lining up with TRBD1. Germline V CDR1 and CDR2: SGHVS, FNYEAQ. CDR3 length: 16 amino acids. The junction had 6 bases not matched to a gene; V was cut back by 1 base and J by 5 bases. This CDR3 reads CASSLGGQGRDQPQHF. The DNA of the CDR3 is TGTGCCAGCAGCTTAGGGGGACAGGGAAGGGATCAGCCCCAGCATTTT.